A selection of T cell receptor beta chains follows, all from one sample in a study of cytomegalovirus exposure and HLA in healthy donors. Only in-frame clones appear in the TCRdb table, and some are missing; sequencing was by immunoSEQ multiplex PCR. The table includes some 110,000 clones, about 80% detected once. Material: PBMCs. These receptors all stem from a woman between 40 and 50 years old in good health and CMV-seronegative. Both conserved end residues are part of each CDR3. The order of the fields is D gene, J gene, clone size, V gene, CDR3 DNA, CDR3 protein. D genes are given only for firm matches. The size entry is marked missing in some rows and otherwise reads once, few, many or a size class.

>TRBD2|TRBJ2-4|once|TRBV15
TGTGCCACCAGCCTTGGGACTAGCGGGAGGGAGGGGAGGAACATTCAGTACTTC
CATSLGTSGREGRNIQYF
>NA|TRBJ2-7|NA|TRBV18
TGTGCCAGCTCACCGGAGCGAAACTCCTACGAGCAGTACTTC
CASSPERNSYEQYF
>NA|TRBJ2-5|NA|TRBV5-4
TGTGCCAGCAGCTTGCTCCCGGGAGAGACCCAGTACTTC
CASSLLPGETQYF
>TRBD1|TRBJ1-2|NA|TRBV28
TGTGCCAGCAGTATAGTGGACAGGATCTATGGCTACACCTTC
CASSIVDRIYGYTF
>NA|TRBJ1-5|NA|TRBV28
TGTGCCAGCATCAACCGCCTTATTGGGGGCGATCAGCCCCAGCATTTT
CASINRLIGGDQPQHF
>NA|TRBJ2-3|NA|TRBV21-1
TGTGCCAGCAGCAAAGCGCTTTGGGGGGAGTGGGGCACAGATACGCAGTATTTT
CASSKALWGEWGTDTQYF
>TRBD1|TRBJ2-5|NA|TRBV6-5
TGTGCCAGCAGTTACTCACACAGGGGCCGGGAGACCCAGTACTTC
CASSYSHRGRETQYF
>NA|TRBJ2-5|NA|TRBV5-1
TGCGCCAGCAGCCGGGACTCCCCGCGGGAGACCCAGTACTTC
CASSRDSPRETQYF
>TRBD2|TRBJ2-1|NA|TRBV19
TGTGCCAGTAGTACCCTACATAGACTAGCGGGAGAAAAAGACAATGAGCAGTTCTTC
CASSTLHRLAGEKDNEQFF
>TRBD2|TRBJ2-7|NA|TRBV6-1
TGTGCCAGCAGTGTCCGACTAGCGTTCGAGCAGTACTTC
CASSVRLAFEQYF
>TRBD2|TRBJ2-2|NA|TRBV7-9
TGTTCCAGCAGCTTAGGAATTTTCGGTAGCGGGAGCCCCGGGGAGCTGTTTTTT
CSSSLGIFGSGSPGELFF
>TRBD1|TRBJ2-7|NA|TRBV30
TGTGCCTGTTGGACAGGGGCCTACGAGCAGTACTTC
CACWTGAYEQYF
>NA|TRBJ1-1|few|TRBV5-1
TGCGCCAGCAGGACGACGGGGAACACTGAAGCTTTCTTT
CASRTTGNTEAFF
>TRBD1|TRBJ1-5|few|TRBV7-2
TGTGCCAGCAGCTCCCGACAGGGAAATCAGCCCCAGCATTTT
CASSSRQGNQPQHF
>TRBD1|TRBJ2-7|few|TRBV6-5
TGTGCCAGCAGGGGACAGACCGAGCAGTACTTC
CASRGQTEQYF
>TRBD1|TRBJ2-1|NA|TRBV6-6
TGTGCCAGCACCCTCCACGGACAGGGGTTCAATGAGCAGTTCTTC
CASTLHGQGFNEQFF
>TRBD1|TRBJ2-3|few|TRBV28
TGTGCCAGCAGTTTTGCTTGGAGGGACAGGGGCCCAGATACGCAGTATTTT
CASSFAWRDRGPDTQYF
>TRBD2|TRBJ2-2|NA|TRBV19
TGTGCCAGTAGTATATCGGGAGGGTCCTCCGGGGAGCTGTTTTTT
CASSISGGSSGELFF
>TRBD2|TRBJ2-1|NA|TRBV11-3
TGTGCCAGCAGCTCGCGGGGGGGTTTTCGGAATGAGCAGTTCTTC
CASSSRGGFRNEQFF
>NA|TRBJ2-1|NA|TRBV7-8
TGTGCCAGCAGCTTAGCGCTCGGTGATGAGCAGTTCTTC
CASSLALGDEQFF
>TRBD1|TRBJ2-2|NA|TRBV19
TGTGCCAGTCTTGACAGGGGGAGCACCGGGGAGCTGTTTTTT
CASLDRGSTGELFF
>NA|TRBJ2-5|NA|TRBV6-5
TGTGCCAGCACTGAGGACTATGGAGAGACCCAGTACTTC
CASTEDYGETQYF
>TRBD1|TRBJ2-7|NA|TRBV7-9
TGTTCCAGCAGCTTCGGTCGAACGGGGACAGGGGCCTACGAGCAGTACTTC
CSSSFGRTGTGAYEQYF
>NA|TRBJ2-7|few|TRBV25-1
TGTGCCAGCAGTGAAAGACGGAGCAAGCCCTCCTCCTACGAGCAGTACTTC
CASSERRSKPSSYEQYF
>NA|TRBJ2-2|NA|TRBV7-6
TGTGCCAGCAGTCCGCAGGGGTCCGGGGAGCTGTTTTTT
CASSPQGSGELFF
>NA|TRBJ1-1|NA|TRBV5-8
TGTGCCAGCAGCTTGGGACAGACGAACACTGAAGCTTTCTTT
CASSLGQTNTEAFF
>TRBD1|TRBJ1-5|NA|TRBV28
TGTGCCAGCAGTGACAGGGGTTGGGGCGGTCAGCCCCAGCATTTT
CASSDRGWGGQPQHF
>TRBD2|TRBJ2-1|NA|TRBV28
TGTGCCAGCAGTCTACGACTAGCGGATGAGCAGTTCTTC
CASSLRLADEQFF
>TRBD1|TRBJ1-1|NA|TRBV7-2
TGTGCCAGCAGCTTAATAAGGAGGGGGCTCATGAACACTGAAGCTTTCTTT
CASSLIRRGLMNTEAFF
>TRBD1|TRBJ2-6|NA|TRBV5-1
TGCGCCAGCAGCTTGACAGGGGGTGAATCTGGGGCCAACGTCCTGACTTTC
CASSLTGGESGANVLTF
>TRBD1|TRBJ2-7|NA|TRBV13
TGTGCCAGCAGCCAGGGGACAGGTGCTCTTGCCGAGCAGTACTTC
CASSQGTGALAEQYF
>NA|TRBJ2-7|NA|TRBV2
TGTGCCAGCAGTTCGAGGTTTGCAGACGAGCAGTACTTC
CASSSRFADEQYF
>TRBD1|TRBJ2-7|NA|TRBV10-3
TGTGCCATCAGTCCGACAGGGGGCGACTACGAGCAGTACTTC
CAISPTGGDYEQYF
>TRBD2|TRBJ2-7|NA|TRBV27
TGTGCCAGCAGTTTAAAAGGGGTGCGGGACGGGGAGGGTAGGGTCTACGAGCAGTACTTC
CASSLKGVRDGEGRVYEQYF
>NA|TRBJ2-7|NA|TRBV18
TGTGCCAGCTCACCAAGGGCGGGGACAGAGGGCCTCGATAGGGTTTTTTTTTACGAGCAGTACTTC
CASSPRAGTEGLDRVFFYEQYF
>NA|TRBJ2-3|few|TRBV28
TGTGCCAGCAGTGCCCTCGTGAGAAGCACAGATACGCAGTATTTT
CASSALVRSTDTQYF
>TRBD1|TRBJ1-2|NA|TRBV29-1
TGCAGCGTTCTTCAGGGGGCTAACTATGGCTACACCTTC
CSVLQGANYGYTF
>NA|TRBJ2-5|NA|TRBV7-7
TGTGCTAGCAGCTCAGGCTATATCGGTGAGACCCAGTACTTC
CASSSGYIGETQYF
>TRBD1|TRBJ1-2|NA|TRBV28
TGTGCCACCTATGCATTGAAGACAGGGAACTATGGCTACACCTTC
CATYALKTGNYGYTF
>TRBD1|TRBJ1-1|NA|TRBV18
TGTGCCAGCTCACGGGGACAGACGAACACTGAAGCTTTCTTT
CASSRGQTNTEAFF
>NA|TRBJ1-1|NA|TRBV28
TGTGCCAGCAGTTTATTAAGAGCGGCTTTCTTT
CASSLLRAAFF